The present entry profiles one T cell receptor (beta chain) with its context. Original handling: Estimation of nucleated cell counts relied on the amplification of reference gene primers. The protocol was immunoSEQ multiplex PCR, while the TCRdb copy is restricted to in-frame clones and leaves out a portion. V and J calls and clone size follow that table, whereas D and trimming were derived from the DNA. The sample yields about 89,000 clones, around three quarters seen once. This record comes from a study of blood T cell repertoires in COVID-19. Across the study: Samples came from the United States, Italy and Spain, spanning acute and convalescent COVID-19. From T cells, B-cell-depleted T cells, or PBMCs came the material, which was cDNA or gDNA.

V lost 6 bases to trimming and J lost 4 bases; unmatched junction nucleotides: 9. The CDR3 consists of 16 residues. Looked up from germline, CDR1 is SNHLY and CDR2 is FYNNEI. The source is a woman at least 80 years old with acute or convalescent COVID-19. Material for sequencing was peripheral blood. The chain combines TRBV2 with TRBJ2-2; TRBD1 matches at 9 bases. CDR3 region: CASSAGTGIFTGELFF. The CDR3 nucleotides read TGTGCCAGCAGCGCCGGGACAGGGATATTCACCGGGGAGCTGTTTTTT.